This entry is about one TCR beta chain. It has no known antigen specificity. No base quality values were provided; no much bigger clone lies one nucleotide off. Whole blood was collected in K2EDTA tubes by collaborating institutions according to the institutions' own protocols. For TCRbeta analysis, collaborators shipped samples in one of three forms: frozen whole blood, isolated PBMCs, or DNA extracted from either of those sample types. This sample is part of a study of blood T cell repertoires in COVID-19 (dated by TCRdb to 2020 to 2021). Context from the whole study: The collaborator samples originated in the United States, Italy and Spain and spanned the acute and convalescent phases of COVID-19. The material from the prospective study consisted of cDNA or gDNA derived from T cells, B-cell-depleted T cells, or PBMCs. Subjects who had been exposed to COVID-19, were actively infected with it, or had recovered from it provided the deeply sampled blood TCRbeta repertoires that made up the dataset. A freely available public database, intended as a resource for researchers studying the immune response to SARS-CoV-2, is where the repertoires were released. Samples were obtained from the ongoing ImmuneRACE study (first 160 participants) and from some 1,200 subjects provided by 6 global collaborators. Nearly every sample came with metadata listing a de-identified subject ID, COVID-19 status, age in years and sex. HLA class I and class II types, where available, came from metadata supplied by the sample provider rather than from assay-based typing.

The paper as a whole reports these results and caveats: The quantity of clinical and demographic metadata differed by source and by participant and was supplied without curation.

TCRbeta CDR3 regions were amplified from genomic DNA by means of the immunoSEQ Assay, a bias-controlled multiplex PCR. The authors processed their data as follows. Nucleated cell counts per sample were estimated from amplification of reference gene primers within the assay. Sequence reads were collapsed and filtered to measure the absolute abundance of every unique TCRbeta CDR3 rearrangement. Productive Simpson clonality was computed per sample as the square root of Simpson's diversity index over productive rearrangements. TCRdb carries this immuneACCESS record with in-frame sequences only. Its versions omit some clonotypes, under half of them owing to an unresolved V gene in the studies checked, with the rest unexplained. The D gene and trimming were derived from the DNA, and the V and J assignments and clone size from that table. This sample comprises about 52,000 clones, roughly 87% of them detected only once. Together, the top ten hold roughly 15% of the sample.

Reading from cysteine to phenylalanine, the CDR3 counts 14 amino acids. Here the CDR3 DNA is all that survives: 42 bases in frame from base 1. Germline trimming amounts to 4 bases on V and 5 bases on J, with 6 as the count of junction bases outside the gene matches. The germline V gene sets CDR1 to SGHTA and CDR2 to FQGNSA. The specimen was peripheral blood. The receptor was derived from a human donor with active COVID-19. The donor label of this sample is uncertain. The V gene is TRBV7-2 and the J gene is TRBJ2-5; 8 bases in the middle match TRBD1. The CDR3 has the sequence CASSSDRGVETQYF. The nucleotide sequence reads TGTGCCAGCAGCTCCGACAGGGGAGTGGAGACCCAGTACTTC.